The clone carrying this T cell receptor (beta chain) was counted at least ten times. The antigen remains undetermined. The ends were cut back, 3 bases at V and 1 base at J, with 9 bases in the middle. The CDR3 has 14 amino acids. This entry belongs to a study of response to subunit inactivated influenza vaccine. Study-level results: The authors proposed limited new T cell recruitment per seasonal influenza vaccination.

TCRdb processed the RT-PCR reads anew with MiXCR; each CDR3 protein has one entry. This sample has more than 450,000 distinct CDR3 sequences, with 12% found just once. The genes are TRBV12-3 or TRBV12-4 and TRBJ1-1; a possible D gene is TRBD1 (5 bases). Specimen: PBMCs from blood, collected on the day of vaccination. The TCR was taken from a man between 45 and 60 years old who received an inactivated influenza vaccine. This CDR3 reads CASSFEGANTEAFF. The CDR3 DNA sequence: TGTGCCAGCAGTTTCGAAGGGGCGAACACTGAAGCTTTCTTT.